This TCR beta chain came from a study of T cell responses to AZD1222 COVID-19 vaccine. Study in general: Recipients boosted at about 4 weeks or about 12 weeks are pooled. Regarding the study as a whole: The repertoires were collected only after the peak T cell response. Nearly half of spike-specific TCRs reportedly target variant regions that are unmutated in the B.1.351 and B.1.1.7 variants. Spike as a whole was targeted by vaccine-associated CD4 TCRs, dominant at 160-218 and 743-854.

Repertoires were generated with immunoSEQ multiplex PCR, while TCRdb's copy carries only in-frame clones and drops some. The sample lists 100,000 to 150,000 clones, roughly 90% occurring once. V lost 3 bases, J lost 3 bases, and 9 bases lay in between. The CDR3 runs to 13 residues. Germline V lookup: CDR1 SGHRS, CDR2 YFSETQ. This clone appeared a single time. Its antigen is still unknown. Material: peripheral blood, obtained on day 0 of AZD1222 vaccination. This receptor was identified in an adult in good health. The chain uses TRBV5-1 and TRBJ1-1; possibly TRBD1 for D (6 bases). CDR3 DNA sequence: TGCGCCAGCAGCTCGACAGGATACACTGAAGCTTTCTTT. It codes for CASSSTGYTEAFF. The full variable domain, completed using reference TRBV5-1 and TRBJ1-1, is KAGVTQTPRYLIKTRGQQVTLSCSPISGHRSVSWYQQTPGQGLQFLFEYFSETQRNKGNFPGRFSGRQFSNSRSEMNVSTLELGDSALYLCASSSTGYTEAFFGQGTRLTVV.